This T cell receptor (beta chain) was captured in a study of CD8 T cells in ankylosing spondylitis. One entry per CDR3 protein results from TCRdb running MiXCR on the 5' RACE reads. The sample shows some 250,000 distinct CDR3 sequences, around 25% of them seen only once. This CDR3 is built from 14 residues. V dropped 3 bases and J dropped 3 bases, with 8 bases sitting between them. The chain carries TRBV12-3 or TRBV12-4 and TRBJ2-2; D call uncertain. The sample was blood, either unsorted or a sorted T cell fraction (not recorded which). The origin of this receptor is a male donor with ankylosing spondylitis or in good health (not recorded which). The CDR3 region is CASSFVTYTGELFF. The DNA for the CDR3 is TGTGCCAGCAGTTTTGTGACCTACACCGGGGAGCTGTTTTTT.